Below, 22 T cell receptor beta chains from the same sample are listed, as sequenced in a study of tumor-infiltrating lymphocytes in localized non-small cell lung cancer. Libraries were prepared by immunoSEQ multiplex PCR; TCRdb keeps only in-frame clonotypes and omits some of them. Counted here are 11,000 to 15,000 clones, approximately 71% occurring once; the ten biggest clones make up around 21%. Source material: uninvolved lung tissue not adjacent to the tumor. The receptors come from a human donor with non-small cell lung cancer.

The chain links TRBV2 to TRBJ1-4; D gene unclear. Germline CDR1 is SNHLY and CDR2 is FYNNEI. This CDR3 region has 15 residues. Trimming took off 11 bases at V and 0 bases at J, with 16 bases between the two ends. The CDR3 region has the DNA TGTGCCTCCAAAAGAAACACGGCAACTAATGAAAAACTGTTTTTT. Its protein is CASKRNTATNEKLFF.

The rearrangement uses TRBV28 and TRBJ2-7; 10 bases line up with TRBD1. The V gene end was trimmed by 8 bases and the J gene end by 2 bases; junction bases not matched to a gene: 3. CDR3 length: 13 residues. Germline V gene sequence: CDR1 MDHEN, CDR2 SYDVKM. CDR3 sequence reads: CASRQGATYEQYF. CDR3 DNA sequence: TGTGCCAGCCGACAGGGGGCCACCTACGAGCAGTACTTC.

The rearrangement uses TRBV4-2 and TRBJ2-1, with D perhaps matching TRBD1 (5 bases). The ends were cut back, 0 bases at V and 3 bases at J, with 9 bases in the middle. The CDR3 sequence is 15 residues long. The germline V gene encodes CDR1 LGHNA and CDR2 YNFKEQ. This CDR3 is CASSQEETVYNEQFF. DNA of the CDR3: TGTGCCAGCAGCCAAGAGGAGACAGTCTACAATGAGCAGTTCTTC.

The chain employs TRBV11-2 and TRBJ2-5; possibly TRBD1 for D (6 bases). Trimming removed 1 base from V and 3 bases from J, with 9 bases in between. The CDR3 runs to 14 residues. Germline V gene data show CDR1 as SGHAT and CDR2 as FQNNGV. The CDR3 bases are TGTGCCAGCAGCTTAGGGACAGCCAAAGAGACCCAGTACTTC. Translating gives CASSLGTAKETQYF.

Concerning this clone: At one of its ends the junction is not consistent with the germline gene, which may arise from a read error. The chain couples TRBV7-7 to TRBJ2-3, with 9 bases lining up with TRBD1. CDR1 and CDR2 (germline): SSHAT, FNYEAQ (reference sequence). CDR3 size: 15 residues. CDR3 protein: CASSETGGSTDTQYF. Written as DNA, the CDR3 is TGTGCTAGCAGCGAGACAGGGGGTAGCACAGATACGCAGTATTTT.

This chain connects TRBV30 to TRBJ2-2, with D perhaps matching TRBD1 or TRBD2 (6 bases each). The CDR3 loop spans 15 amino acids. The V and J ends lost 0 bases and 5 bases respectively, with 13 bases between them. CDR1 and CDR2 (germline): GTSNPN, SVGIG (reference sequence). The CDR3, as DNA: TGTGCCTGGAGTGTAGGTCAAGGGGGGACCGGGGAGCTGTTTTTT. This codes for CAWSVGQGGTGELFF.

The CDR3 DNA sequence: TGTGCCATCAGTGAATTTGCGGACAGGGGAACTGAAGCTTTCTTT. This codes for CAISEFADRGTEAFF. The chain links TRBV10-3 to TRBJ1-1; 9 bases map to TRBD1. CDR3 length: 15 amino acids. V was clipped by 3 bases and J by 5 bases; unmatched bases: 7. Germline V gene data show CDR1 as ENHRY and CDR2 as SYGVKD.

This clone came up a few times. The chain carries TRBV15 and TRBJ1-2; 7 nucleotides agree with TRBD1. Germline V lookup: CDR1 LNHNV, CDR2 YYDKDF (reference sequence). V gave up 0 bases and J gave up 5 bases; unmatched junction bases: 12. This CDR3 has 17 residues. CDR3: CATSRDRVEGTVYGYTF. CDR3 nucleotides: TGTGCCACCAGCAGAGATCGCGTGGAGGGGACAGTTTATGGCTACACCTTC.

V gene TRBV7-3 combines with J gene TRBJ2-3; TRBD2 matches 9 bases. Trimming removed 1 base from V and 2 bases from J; junction bases left unmatched: 4. The CDR3 has 16 amino acids. The germline V gene has CDR1 SGHTA and CDR2 FQGTGA. The CDR3, as DNA: TGTGCCAGCAGCTTAAGGGGCGGGGGGGTCACAGATACGCAGTATTTT. This translates into CASSLRGGGVTDTQYF.

Of note for this clone: The germline gene is not matched at one end of the junction; a read error may be the cause. The chain combines TRBV7-2 with TRBJ2-7; tentatively, D is TRBD2 (5 bases). Germline V gene lookup returns CDR1 SGHTA and CDR2 FQGNSA. The CDR3 consists of 14 residues. The chain's CDR3 is CASSLGPSDYGQYF. The CDR3 DNA reads as TGTGCCAGCAGCTTAGGGCCCTCTGACTACGGGCAGTACTTC. Complete variable domain (other parts from reference TRBV7-2 and TRBJ2-7): GAGVSQSPSNKVTEKGKDVELRCDPISGHTALYWYRQSLGQGLEFLIYFQGNSAPDKSGLPSDRFSAERTGGSVSTLTIQRTQQEDSAVYLCASSLGPSDYGQYFGPGTRLTVT.

The CDR3 reads CASSPTSGNYEQYF. The CDR3 DNA reads TGTGCCAGCAGCCCGACTAGCGGCAACTACGAGCAGTACTTC. The chain is built from TRBV9 and TRBJ2-7, with TRBD2 matching 9 bases. Germline V gives CDR1 SGDLS, CDR2 YYNGEE. V lost 4 bases, J lost 3 bases, and 5 bases stayed unmatched. The CDR3 runs to 14 residues.

CDR3: CASSRRDRGVDTEAFF. CDR3 DNA sequence: TGTGCCAGCAGCAGGAGGGACAGGGGAGTGGACACTGAAGCTTTCTTT. The rearrangement joins TRBV5-6 to TRBJ1-1; 10 nucleotides match TRBD1. Germline-derived CDR1 and CDR2 are SGHDT and YYEEEE. With 4 bases clipped from V and 3 bases from J, the junction kept 9 bases outside the gene matches. CDR3 length: 16 amino acids.

This chain joins TRBV28 and TRBJ1-2, with D uncertain. The CDR3 length is 15 residues. Germline V gene sequence: CDR1 MDHEN, CDR2 SYDVKM. V dropped 5 bases and J dropped 1 base, with 14 bases sitting between them. The CDR3 DNA is TGTGCCAGCAGTCCCCGGGGAGCGTATAACTATGGCTACACCTTC. Translated: CASSPRGAYNYGYTF.

The chain combines TRBV7-6 with TRBJ2-2; D remains unclear. The CDR3 is 12 amino acids. Trimming removed 2 bases from V and 3 bases from J, with 1 base in between. Germline V gene data show CDR1 as SGHVS and CDR2 as FNYEAQ. The CDR3 protein is CASSLYTGELFF. CDR3 nucleotides: TGTGCCAGCAGCTTATACACCGGGGAGCTGTTTTTT.

V is TRBV11-2 and J is TRBJ2-1; 8 bases align to TRBD1. Germline V gene lookup returns CDR1 SGHAT and CDR2 FQNNGV. The junction had 8 bases not matched to a gene; V was cut back by 4 bases and J by 0 bases. The CDR3 sequence is 17 residues long. The CDR3 sequence is CASSWPRTGSSYNEQFF. DNA for the CDR3: TGTGCCAGCAGCTGGCCCAGGACAGGGAGCTCCTACAATGAGCAGTTCTTC.

The CDR3 DNA is TGTGCCAGCAGCCAGTACGCCGGGACTAGCCCCGGGGAGCTGTTTTTT. As protein: CASSQYAGTSPGELFF. This chain uses TRBV4-2 with TRBJ2-2; 9 nucleotides agree with TRBD2. Germline-derived CDR1 and CDR2 are LGHNA and YNFKEQ. This CDR3 is 16 amino acids long. V lost 3 bases to trimming and J lost 6 bases; unmatched junction nucleotides: 8.

This clone came up a few times. The chain employs TRBV7-6 and TRBJ2-7; 12 bases align to TRBD2. CDR3 length: 16 residues. The V gene's germline CDR1 is SGHVS and CDR2 FNYEAQ. V trimming: 0 bases; J trimming: 10 bases; junction bases outside the gene matches: 10. CDR3 coding DNA: TGTGCCAGCAGCTTAGCTGGGGCCCTAGCGGGGGGGTTTCAGTACTTC. The encoded protein is CASSLAGALAGGFQYF.

By sample fraction, this clone is medium-sized. This chain links TRBV7-2 with TRBJ1-3; D is possibly TRBD1 (5 bases). Germline V gene data show CDR1 as SGHTA and CDR2 as FQGNSA. Trimming stripped 3 bases from V and 2 bases from J, with 14 bases between. The CDR3 sequence is 16 residues long. DNA for the CDR3: TGTGCCAGCAGCTTGGGGACCCAAAGTGCTGGAAACACCATATATTTT. It yields the protein CASSLGTQSAGNTIYF.

The chain couples TRBV6-5 to TRBJ1-2; D possibly corresponds to TRBD1 (6 bases). Germline V lookup: CDR1 MNHEY, CDR2 SVGAGI. There are 15 residues in the CDR3. V shed 2 bases and J shed 4 bases, with 14 bases lying between them. CDR3 sequence reads: CASSYRGGGIYGYTF. CDR3 DNA sequence: TGTGCCAGCAGTTACCGAGGAGGGGGGATCTATGGCTACACCTTC.

The V gene is TRBV28, the J gene TRBJ2-6, with D possibly matching TRBD2 (6 bases). The V gene's germline CDR1 is MDHEN and CDR2 SYDVKM. V lost 6 bases and J lost 12, with 15 bases in between. The CDR3 spans 13 residues. The CDR3 DNA follows: TGTGCCAGCAGGGAGCGGGCTCTTGGCGTCCTGACTTTC. It specifies CASRERALGVLTF.

The CDR3 loop is CSSEFNYGYTF. In DNA, the CDR3 is TGCAGCTCCGAATTCAACTATGGCTACACCTTC. This rearrangement joins TRBV29-1 to TRBJ1-2; D unresolved. CDR3 length equals 11 residues. Germline V CDR1 and CDR2: SQVTM, ANQGSEA. The ends were cut back, 8 bases at V and 2 bases at J, with 9 bases in the middle. Drawing the rest from reference TRBV29-1 and TRBJ1-2, the complete variable domain is SAVISQKPSRDICQRGTSLTIQCQVDSQVTMMFWYRQQPGQSLTLIATANQGSEATYESGFVIDKFPISRPNLTFSTLTVSNMSPEDSSIYLCSSEFNYGYTFGSGTRLTVV.

The J gene is TRBJ1-1, the V gene TRBV29-1, with TRBD1 identical over 7 bases. Germline V gene lookup returns CDR1 SQVTM and CDR2 ANQGSEA. CDR3 length: 13 residues. V dropped 6 bases and J dropped 4; count of bases not matched to a gene: 8. CDR3 in amino acids: CSVNTGDGTEAFF. As DNA, the CDR3 is TGCAGCGTCAACACAGGGGATGGCACTGAAGCTTTCTTT.